The clone carrying this T cell receptor beta chain was seen a handful of times. Its antigen is unidentified. The source of the sample is a study of post-analysis software for immune sequencing data. Study at large: Secondary progressive, relapsing-remitting and progressive-relapsing multiple sclerosis were among the included disease courses.

Unique molecular identifiers tagged the TCR beta cDNA libraries. It was from roughly 1 to 10 million T cells that about 500,000 cDNA molecules came. TCRdb analysed the PCR reads with MiXCR anew, one entry per CDR3 protein. The repertoire holds 450,000 or so distinct CDR3 sequences, with roughly 45% as singletons. Study conclusions and caveats: For normalized Chao1 diversity, multiple sclerosis patients scored significantly lower than controls did. F-measure co-clustering was strong for batch-matched samples. The five TRBV segments detected at higher frequency in patients than in controls included TRBV5-6, TRBV5-1 and TRBV20-1.

The CDR3 has 12 residues. The V and J ends lost 2 bases and 6 bases respectively, with 11 bases between them. Germline CDR1 DFQATT, CDR2 SNEGSKA (reference sequence). The clonotype originates from a girl aged 10-17 years with multiple sclerosis. The V and J genes are TRBV20-1 and TRBJ2-7; no clear D. The sequenced sample was blood. The CDR3 region is CSARSSASEQYF. DNA of the CDR3: TGCAGTGCTAGAAGTTCGGCAAGCGAGCAGTACTTC.